The 3 T cell receptor beta chains listed next were all sequenced from one sample in a study of OX40 agonist ivuxolimab in advanced cancers. Generated by immunoSEQ multiplex PCR, the TCRdb table keeps only in-frame clones and is missing some. The data hold over 45,000 clones, with about four fifths observed a single time. The specimen was CD4+ or CD8+ T cells sorted from blood, collected in a trial of the OX40 agonist ivuxolimab. All receptors derive from an adult with an advanced solid tumor such as melanoma, head and neck, liver or kidney cancer.

The V call is TRBV19, the J call TRBJ2-7, with D maybe TRBD1 (5 bases). The CDR3 runs to 15 residues. With 6 bases removed from V and 0 bases from J, the gap between germline ends came to 15 bases. The V gene's germline CDR1 is LNHDA and CDR2 SQIVND (reference sequence). The CDR3 sequence: CASSIRTLNSYEQYF. The CDR3, as DNA: TGTGCCAGTAGCATCAGGACACTGAACTCCTACGAGCAGTACTTC.

The chain employs TRBV7-1 and TRBJ2-7; 7 bases map to TRBD1. TRBV7-1 is treated as an ORF (open reading frame) with a function not yet certain. J was trimmed by 3 bases and V by 4 bases; bases with no gene match: 3. The CDR3 consists of 13 residues. The CDR3 loop reads CASSFRQGYEQYF. CDR3 bases: TGTGCCAGCAGCTTCAGACAGGGCTACGAGCAGTACTTC.

The chain recombines TRBV27 with TRBJ2-7; tentative D call: TRBD2 (6 bases). The CDR3 runs to 14 residues. Germline V gene data show CDR1 as MNHEY and CDR2 as SMNVEV (reference sequence). With 2 bases removed from V and 7 bases from J, the gap between germline ends came to 15 bases. The CDR3 nucleotides read TGTGCCAGCAGTTTAAGACCTCTCGGGGGTGAGCAGTACTTC. This codes for CASSLRPLGGEQYF.